This passage covers 20 T cell receptor beta chains from one sample sequenced in a study of breast tumors, draining lymph nodes, adjacent tissues (dated by TCRdb to 2015 to 2016). The lymph node samples were taken from the axillary draining lymph nodes of breast cancer patients. Libraries were constructed by multiplex PCR. Sequencing used an Illumina HiSeq 2000. TCRdb reworked the public reads: Q25 trimming with fastp, MiXCR clone assembly, productive beta chains retained. Each record represents a unique CDR3 protein, reported with the most common genes and DNA among its rows. Present in this sample are approximately 230,000 distinct CDR3 sequences, less than 40% of which were seen just once. The ten biggest clones cover approximately 4% of the sample. Material for sequencing was axillary lymph node tissue. These receptors were taken from a female donor with breast cancer. Some clones in this sample may be carry-over from other donors' samples.

On this clonotype: A read error is possible here, since a much larger clone lies one base away. The V gene is TRBV11-2, the J gene TRBJ1-2; D perhaps matches TRBD1 (5 bases). CDR1 is SGHAT, CDR2 FQNNGV, per germline. The CDR3 extends over 13 amino acids. The germline V and J ends were trimmed by 1 base and 8 bases, with 11 bases remaining between them. The CDR3 nucleotides are TGTGCCAGCAGCTTAGGGGGGGTTTGGGGCTACACCTTC. It specifies CASSLGGVWGYTF.

This clonotype was counted at least ten times. An end of the junction does not agree with germline; a read error may underlie this. V usage is TRBV7-7 and J usage is TRBJ2-5; 7 bases are a match to TRBD1. This CDR3 is 13 amino acids long. The V gene's germline CDR1 is SSHAT and CDR2 FNYEAQ (reference sequence). CDR3 amino acids: CASSSTGQETQYF. CDR3 DNA sequence: TGTGCTAGCAGTTCGACAGGGCAAGAGACCCAGTACTTC. The full variable domain, with the rest looked up from reference TRBV7-7 and TRBJ2-5, is GAGVSQSPRYKVTKRGQDVTLRCDPISSHATLYWYQQALGQGPEFLTYFNYEAQPDKSGLPSDRFSAERPEGSISTLTIQRTEQRDSAMYRCASSSTGQETQYFGPGTRLLVL.

The V call is TRBV7-2, the J call TRBJ2-1; the D call may be TRBD1 or TRBD2 (5 bases each). Germline lookup yields CDR1 SGHTA and CDR2 FQGNSA. V was shortened by 5 bases and J by 7 bases, with 9 bases between the two germline ends. The CDR3 loop spans 12 amino acids. CDR3 sequence reads: CASSGTRNEQFF. The CDR3 bases are TGTGCCAGCAGCGGGACCAGAAATGAGCAGTTCTTC.

The chain carries TRBV9 and TRBJ2-5; 8 bases fit TRBD2. CDR1 is SGDLS and CDR2 is YYNGEE in the germline V gene. The CDR3 has 16 residues. The V and J ends lost 0 bases and 5 bases, in that order; junction bases with no gene match: 9. The CDR3 is CASSVAGRALPETQYF. The CDR3 nucleotides read TGTGCCAGCAGCGTAGCCGGGAGGGCCCTCCCGGAGACCCAGTACTTC.

Turning to this clonotype: This may arise from a read error, as a much more abundant clone is one base away. The V and J genes are TRBV29-1 and TRBJ2-5; the D call may be TRBD1 or TRBD2 (5 bases each). Germline CDR1 SQVTM, CDR2 ANQGSEA. This CDR3 comprises 11 residues. The CDR3 region is CSVRAKGTRYF. In nucleotides, the CDR3 is TGCAGCGTACGGGCTAAAGGGACCCGGTACTTC.

This chain connects TRBV20-1 to TRBJ2-7, with 7 nucleotides matching TRBD2. From germline, CDR1 is DFQATT and CDR2 SNEGSKA (reference sequence). This CDR3 comprises 12 residues. In DNA form, the CDR3 reads TGCAGCCCCGCGGGAGACTCCTACGAGCAGTACTTC. It specifies CSPAGDSYEQYF.

This clonotype was recorded at least ten times. The rearrangement joins TRBV10-3 to TRBJ2-6; D might be TRBD2 (7 bases). This CDR3 has 19 residues. Trimming left V 4 bases short and J 4 bases short, with 23 bases between. Germline CDR1 is ENHRY and CDR2 is SYGVKD. The DNA for the CDR3 is TGTGCCATCAGTGGGTCTCCGGACGGGGGGCTGGGGGGGGCCAACGTCCTGACTTTC. Its translation: CAISGSPDGGLGGANVLTF.

The chain links TRBV2 to TRBJ2-3; 10 bases line up with TRBD2. The trim removed 6 bases at V and 11 bases at J, leaving 8 bases unmatched. This CDR3 has 13 amino acids. CDR1 and CDR2 from the germline V gene are SNHLY and FYNNEI. The CDR3 DNA sequence: TGTGCCAGCAGGGGGACTAGCGTCCATGAGCAGTATTTT. Translation: CASRGTSVHEQYF. Combining the CDR3 with reference TRBV2 and TRBJ2-3 gives the whole variable domain EPEVTQTPSHQVTQMGQEVILRCVPISNHLYFYWYRQILGQKVEFLVSFYNNEISEKSEIFDDQFSVERPDGSNFTLKIRSTKLEDSAMYFCASRGTSVHEQYFGPGTRLTVL.

This clonotype was counted between two and nine times. This rearrangement joins TRBV12-3 or TRBV12-4 to TRBJ2-6; weak D call: TRBD1 (5 bases). The CDR3 totals 15 residues. Trimming cost V 6 bases and J 4 bases, with 13 bases left between them. The CDR3 nucleotides read TGTGCCAGCAGCCAAGATGGGGCGGGGGCCAACGTCCTGACTTTC. This sequence encodes CASSQDGAGANVLTF.

At least ten counts were recorded for this clonotype. V usage is TRBV12-3 or TRBV12-4 and J usage is TRBJ2-3, with 7 nucleotides matching TRBD1. The CDR3 is 16 residues long. Trimming took 3 bases from V and 2 from J; bases not matched to a gene: 8. DNA for the CDR3: TGTGCCAGCAGTTTCTGGGCAGGGGGAGTCACAGATACGCAGTATTTT. Amino acid sequence: CASSFWAGGVTDTQYF.

In the case of this clonotype: A read error may explain this, as a much larger clone is one base away. This chain joins TRBV5-4 and TRBJ2-7; D remains unclear. This CDR3 contains 14 residues. Germline loops: CDR1 SGHNT, CDR2 YYREEE (reference sequence). Trimming took off 7 bases at V and 3 bases at J, with 17 bases between the two ends. The CDR3 here is CASGTPDNYYEQYF. The CDR3 bases are TGTGCCAGCGGCACACCCGACAACTACTACGAGCAGTACTTC.

The chain links TRBV10-1 to TRBJ2-7; 7 nucleotides line up with TRBD1. From germline, CDR1 is WNHNN and CDR2 SYGVQD (reference sequence). V lost 10 bases, J lost 4 bases, and 13 bases stayed unmatched. The CDR3 totals 14 residues. In nucleotides, the CDR3 is TGCGCCAAAGCCTCCGGGACAGCGAGGTACGAGCAGTACTTC. It is translated as CAKASGTARYEQYF.

This clonotype was recorded a few times. The chain couples TRBV20-1 to TRBJ2-6; no firm D call. The germline CDR1 and CDR2 sequences are DFQATT and SNEGSKA (reference sequence). The V and J ends lost 4 bases and 4 bases respectively, with 5 bases between them. The CDR3 sequence is 12 residues long. CDR3 coding DNA: TGCAGTGCTAAAGCCGGGGCCAACGTCCTGACTTTC. Translation: CSAKAGANVLTF.

CDR3 amino acids: CSLGGGRDEQYF. In nucleotides, the CDR3 is TGCAGCTTGGGGGGCGGGAGGGACGAGCAGTACTTC. The chain is built from TRBV29-1 and TRBJ2-7; 9 positions match TRBD2. Germline lookup yields CDR1 SQVTM and CDR2 ANQGSEA. This CDR3 contains 12 residues. The ends lost 8 bases at V and 5 bases at J; junction bases unmatched: 7.

This clonotype occurred once. The DNA is left out, because the CDR3 cannot be placed on it with certainty; the CDR3 is given as TCRdb lists it. The CDR3 is CASSFYICSVAGVLSYNEQFF. The chain carries TRBV25-1 and TRBJ2-1; the listed D gene, TRBD2, was not tested against the DNA. Germline-derived CDR1 and CDR2 are MGHDK and SYGVNS. From its first to its last residue, the CDR3 has 21 amino acids.

This clonotype was observed at least ten times. Since a much larger clone is just one base distant, this may be a read error. The chain has TRBV7-2 and TRBJ1-3; 8 bases line up with TRBD1. This CDR3 contains 14 residues. Unmatched junction bases numbered 0, after V lost 5 bases and J lost 0 bases. Germline V lookup: CDR1 SGHTA, CDR2 FQGNSA. The CDR3 loop reads CASSDRGSGNTIYF. The CDR3 region has the DNA TGTGCCAGCAGCGACAGGGGCTCTGGAAACACCATATATTTT.

There are many counts of this clonotype. The J gene is TRBJ1-5, the V gene TRBV19; 10 bases are shared with TRBD1. The V gene end was trimmed by 7 bases and the J gene end by 6 bases; junction bases not matched to a gene: 6. This CDR3 has 14 residues. Germline loops: CDR1 LNHDA, CDR2 SQIVND (reference sequence). This CDR3 is CASIWTGGGQPQHF. CDR3 bases: TGTGCCAGTATCTGGACAGGGGGTGGTCAGCCCCAGCATTTT.

A word on this clonotype: It may be a read error: a sequence one base away is much more abundant. This chain links TRBV2 with TRBJ2-7; D gene unclear. CDR3 length equals 15 residues. From germline, CDR1 is SNHLY and CDR2 FYNNEI. CDR3 sequence (DNA): TGTGCCAGCAGTTACTATCAGGTTGGGTTCTACGAGCAGCACTTC. Amino acids: CASSYYQVGFYEQHF.

This clonotype has at least ten counts. This rearrangement joins TRBV20-1 to TRBJ2-7, with 12 bases matching TRBD2. Looked up from germline, CDR1 is DFQATT and CDR2 is SNEGSKA (reference sequence). This CDR3 comprises 13 residues. Trimming took 7 bases from V and 6 from J; bases not matched to a gene: 7. The CDR3 loop is CSVPTSGRGEQYF. The CDR3 bases are TGCAGTGTTCCGACTAGCGGGAGAGGCGAGCAGTACTTC.

This clonotype was seen at least ten times. The chain has TRBV5-1 and TRBJ2-7; D is unclear. The V and J ends lost 4 bases and 3 bases respectively, with 8 bases between them. Germline V gene sequence: CDR1 SGHRS, CDR2 YFSETQ. The CDR3 sequence is 12 residues long. The CDR3 spells CASSLPSYEQYF. CDR3 coding DNA: TGCGCCAGCAGCCTCCCTAGCTACGAGCAGTACTTC.